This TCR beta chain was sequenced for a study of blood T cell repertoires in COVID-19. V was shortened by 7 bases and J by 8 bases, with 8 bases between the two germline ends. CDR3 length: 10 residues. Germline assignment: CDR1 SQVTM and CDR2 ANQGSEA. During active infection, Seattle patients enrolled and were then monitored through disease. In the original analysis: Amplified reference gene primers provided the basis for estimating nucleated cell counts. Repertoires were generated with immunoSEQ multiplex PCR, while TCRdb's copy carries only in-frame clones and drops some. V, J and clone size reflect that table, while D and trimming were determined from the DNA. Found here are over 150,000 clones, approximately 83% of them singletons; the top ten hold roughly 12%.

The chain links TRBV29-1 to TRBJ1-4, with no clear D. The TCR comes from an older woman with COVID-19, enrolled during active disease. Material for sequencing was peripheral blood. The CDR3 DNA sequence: TGCAGCGCCGGTGCGGAAAAACTGTTTTTT. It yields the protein CSAGAEKLFF.